The 5 T cell receptor beta chains below come from one sample, sequenced in a study of OX40 agonist ivuxolimab in advanced cancers. Some clones are missing from TCRdb's copy, which holds only in-frame ones; the method was immunoSEQ multiplex PCR. Of roughly 92,000 clones listed, nearly 90% are singletons. The sequencing used CD4+ or CD8+ T cells sorted from blood, collected in a trial of the OX40 agonist ivuxolimab. The receptor set was obtained from an adult with an advanced solid tumor such as melanoma, head and neck, liver or kidney cancer.

For the CDR3, the DNA is TGTGCCAGCAGCCCAGGAGGGACTAGCTTCAATGAGCAGTTCTTC. This sequence encodes CASSPGGTSFNEQFF. The chain has TRBV9 and TRBJ2-1, with 9 nucleotides matching TRBD2. The ends lost 4 bases at V and 6 bases at J; junction bases unmatched: 8. CDR1 SGDLS and CDR2 YYNGEE come from the germline V gene. CDR3 length: 15 amino acids.

The chain has TRBV7-2 and TRBJ2-3; 8 nucleotides agree with TRBD2. Germline assignment: CDR1 SGHTA and CDR2 FQGNSA. The CDR3 extends over 15 amino acids. Unmatched junction bases numbered 6, after V lost 4 bases and J lost 3 bases. In nucleotides, the CDR3 is TGTGCCAGCAGCTACGGCGGGGGGCGGACAGATACGCAGTATTTT. This codes for CASSYGGGRTDTQYF.

CDR3 loop: CASSLSVLGGQAYEQYF. The DNA of the CDR3 is TGTGCCAGCAGTTTATCCGTTTTGGGCGGGCAGGCCTACGAGCAGTACTTC. The chain uses TRBV27 and TRBJ2-7; weak D call: TRBD2 (5 bases). This CDR3 is 17 amino acids long. Trimming pared 0 bases from V and 2 bases from J, leaving 17 bases between. Germline CDR1 MNHEY, CDR2 SMNVEV (reference sequence).

J is TRBJ2-3 and V is TRBV7-3, with no clear D. Germline-derived CDR1 and CDR2 are SGHTA and FQGTGA. V lost 5 bases and J 0 bases, leaving 15 bases between the germline ends. The CDR3 loop spans 16 amino acids. This chain's CDR3 is CASSPKIGTSTDTQYF. CDR3 nucleotide sequence: TGTGCCAGCAGCCCAAAAATTGGAACTAGCACAGATACGCAGTATTTT.

The chain employs TRBV6-1 and TRBJ1-4, with 8 positions matching TRBD1. The CDR3 spans 14 residues. From germline, CDR1 is MNHNS and CDR2 SASEGT. Trimming took 6 bases from V and 7 from J; bases not matched to a gene: 7. CDR3: CASSVQGGGEKLFF. The CDR3 DNA is TGTGCCAGCAGCGTACAGGGGGGTGGTGAAAAACTGTTTTTT.